This TCR beta chain was recovered during a study of T-cell reconstitution after alpha-beta-depleted transplantation in children (dated by TCRdb to 2015 to 2016). Regarding the research as a whole: Using TCR repertoire profiling, the study followed T-cell immune reconstitution in a quantitative way in children after TCRalphabeta/CD19-depleted allogeneic hematopoietic cell transplantation. Broader findings and caveats from the paper: In some patients, high TCRbeta diversity at day 60 was attributed to recipient T cells and intrathymic progenitors that had survived conditioning. The frequencies of hyperexpanded clones fell over the following months, and after one year, T-cell counts and TCRbeta diversity were mostly attributed to newly produced T cells. The apparently early alphabetaT-cell count recovery about two months after transplant was reportedly dependent on only several hundred rapidly expanded clones derived from non-depleted graft cells.

To prepare the library, PCR was applied. The listed sequencing device is Illumina HiSeq 2500. TCR libraries were prepared with molecular barcoding, using unique molecular identifiers to normalize TCRbeta repertoire quantification. The raw public reads went through TCRdb reprocessing: fastp at Q25, MiXCR clone calling, in-frame beta chains kept. Each record represents a unique CDR3 protein, reported with the most common genes and DNA among its rows. Here the sample has about 160,000 distinct CDR3 sequences; roughly 10% occur a single time. The top ten constitute approximately 13% of the sample. The treatment or condition label here, explained by the study, means: allogeneic hematopoietic cell transplantation with graft depleted of TCRalphabeta T cells and CD19 B cells. TCRalphabeta/CD19-depleted allogeneic hematopoietic cell grafts were given to the transplant recipients, all of whom were children.

This clonotype has ten or more counts. This receptor's antigen is unknown. No much larger clonotype is one base removed from it; base qualities were not supplied. The source material was PBMCs, sampled before TCRalphabeta/CD19-depleted stem cell transplant. This receptor was obtained from a boy between 2 and 15 years old with acute myeloid leukemia, due to receive a stem cell transplant.

CDR3 protein: CATSRVRSSGNEQFF. The nucleotide sequence reads TGTGCCACCAGCAGAGTACGGTCCTCTGGCAATGAGCAGTTCTTC. Rearrangement joined TRBV15 to TRBJ2-1; no D gene call is confident. Looking up the germline V gene (reference sequence) yields CDR1 LNHNV and CDR2 YYDKDF. The trim is 1 base for V and 6 bases for J, with a gap of 13 bases between the germline ends. The CDR3 starts with the cysteine, ends with the phenylalanine, and has 15 residues. Solely the CDR3 DNA is kept, with 45 bases framed from the first base.